The 28 T cell receptor beta chains presented below share a single source sample, sequenced in a study of CD8 T cells in Susac syndrome. RNA, at about 0.5 to 1 ug, was reverse transcribed with random hexamers. TCRdb re-analysed the immunoSEQ multiplex PCR reads in MiXCR, keeping a single row per CDR3 protein. The data show about 210,000 distinct CDR3 sequences, approximately 93% seen once. The material sequenced was CD4+ T cells from PBMCs. These receptors all stem from a human donor in good health.

This chain connects TRBV5-6 to TRBJ1-1; D might be TRBD1 (5 bases). The germline gives CDR1 SGHDT, CDR2 YYEEEE. The CDR3 runs 13 residues. V lost 2 bases and J 4 bases, leaving 9 bases between the germline ends. The CDR3 loop reads CASSFGGTTEAFF. Written as DNA, the CDR3 is TGTGCCAGCAGCTTTGGGGGAACCACTGAAGCTTTCTTT.

The chain has TRBV6-2 or TRBV6-3 and TRBJ1-2; 7 nucleotides line up with TRBD1. The CDR3 consists of 13 residues. The ends lost 6 bases at V and 9 bases at J; junction bases unmatched: 10. Germline V gene sequence: CDR1 MNHEY, CDR2 SVGEGT. The CDR3 reads CASSPDRAGSYTF. Written as DNA, the CDR3 is TGTGCCAGCAGCCCAGACAGGGCGGGAAGCTACACCTTC.

The rearrangement links TRBV6-6 to TRBJ2-1, with TRBD1 matching over 8 bases. V trimming: 5 bases; J trimming: 8 bases; junction bases outside the gene matches: 8. The CDR3 has 14 residues. Germline V gene sequence: CDR1 MNHNY, CDR2 SVGAGI (reference sequence). This CDR3 reads CASSRQGPGYEQFF. The DNA for the CDR3 is TGTGCCAGCAGTCGACAGGGGCCCGGCTATGAGCAGTTCTTC.

The chain joins TRBV6-6 to TRBJ2-7; a possible D gene is TRBD2 (5 bases). Germline CDR1 is MNHNY and CDR2 is SVGAGI (reference sequence). Trimming took off 6 bases at V and 0 bases at J, with 9 bases between the two ends. The CDR3 spans 13 residues. CDR3 loop: CASRDFISYEQYF. The CDR3 nucleotides read TGTGCCAGCAGGGACTTTATCTCCTACGAGCAGTACTTC.

The V gene is TRBV7-9, the J gene TRBJ2-6; no clear D gene. Germline V gene data show CDR1 as SEHNR and CDR2 as FQNEAQ (reference sequence). The CDR3 length is 16 residues. V gave up 5 bases and J gave up 1 base, with 12 bases separating them. The CDR3 nucleotides are TGTGCCAGCAGCCTCCAACGGATTTCTGGGGCCAACGTCCTGACTTTC. Residues: CASSLQRISGANVLTF.

This clonotype showed up just once. The gene calls are TRBV9 and TRBJ2-5; D unclear. V lost 3 bases to trimming and J lost 2 bases, with 14 bases between them. The germline V gene encodes CDR1 SGDLS and CDR2 YYNGEE. The CDR3 runs 15 residues. The CDR3 DNA follows: TGTGCCAGCAGCGGGACCGGACGGAAACAAGAGACCCAGTACTTC. Protein: CASSGTGRKQETQYF.

This chain uses TRBV25-1 with TRBJ2-5; a weak D match, TRBD1 (6 bases). Germline V gives CDR1 MGHDK, CDR2 SYGVNS. The CDR3 covers 15 residues. Trimming took off 4 bases at V and 4 bases at J, with 16 bases between the two ends. DNA of the CDR3: TGTGCCAGCAGTGGAGGCAAGGGGGTAGTAGAGACCCAGTACTTC. Its translation is CASSGGKGVVETQYF. The full variable domain, in which reference TRBV25-1 and TRBJ2-5 provide the parts outside the CDR3, is EADIYQTPRYLVIGTGKKITLECSQTMGHDKMYWYQQDPGMELHLIHYSYGVNSTEKGDLSSESTVSRIRTEHFPLTLESARPSHTSQYLCASSGGKGVVETQYFGPGTRLLVL.

V usage is TRBV29-1 and J usage is TRBJ1-4; 10 bases map to TRBD1. The germline CDR1 and CDR2 sequences are SQVTM and ANQGSEA. Trimming took 6 bases from V and 0 from J; bases not matched to a gene: 7. This CDR3 contains 16 residues. CDR3 amino acids: CSVAGGTGATNEKLFF. CDR3 sequence (DNA): TGCAGCGTGGCCGGAGGGACAGGGGCAACTAATGAAAAACTGTTTTTT.

The gene calls are TRBV12-3 or TRBV12-4 and TRBJ2-2, with 7 bases identical to TRBD1. After removal of 6 bases from V and 6 bases from J, the junction contained 4 bases not matched to a gene. This CDR3 comprises 13 residues. CDR3 coding DNA: TGTGCCAGCAGACCACAGGGGCCCGGGGAGCTGTTTTTT. Amino acid sequence: CASRPQGPGELFF.

CDR3 DNA: TGTGCCATCAGTGAGTCTGCGCGGGGGGGCGCAGAGACCCAGTACTTC. Amino acids: CAISESARGGAETQYF. V is TRBV10-3 and J is TRBJ2-5; 9 positions match TRBD2. Germline trimming cut 0 bases from V and 4 bases from J; bases unmatched to any gene: 6. Germline CDR1 and CDR2: ENHRY and SYGVKD. The CDR3 runs to 16 residues.

V gene TRBV18 combines with J gene TRBJ1-1; the D is unclear. CDR3 length: 12 amino acids. CDR1 KGHSH and CDR2 LQKENI come from the germline V gene. Trimming stripped 2 bases from V and 1 base from J, with 2 bases between. Written as DNA, the CDR3 is TGTGCCAGCTCACCAAAGAACACTGAAGCTTTCTTT. As protein: CASSPKNTEAFF.

The genes are TRBV10-3 and TRBJ1-5; the match to TRBD1 covers 7 bases. The germline V gene encodes CDR1 ENHRY and CDR2 SYGVKD. The junction had 2 bases not matched to a gene; V was cut back by 6 bases and J by 6 bases. This CDR3 is 12 amino acids long. The CDR3 sequence is CAISQGVQPQHF. CDR3 bases: TGTGCCATCAGCCAGGGGGTTCAGCCCCAGCATTTT.

The gene calls are TRBV29-1 and TRBJ2-5; D unclear. Germline assignment: CDR1 SQVTM and CDR2 ANQGSEA. The CDR3 length is 14 residues. V lost 7 bases and J 4 bases, leaving 19 bases between the germline ends. The CDR3 spells CSADPAQAGETQYF. CDR3 sequence (DNA): TGCAGCGCCGACCCCGCCCAAGCAGGAGAGACCCAGTACTTC.

The rearrangement uses TRBV5-1 and TRBJ2-2; D is unresolved. Trimming removed 0 bases at V and 7 bases at J, with 10 bases between. Germline CDR1 and CDR2: SGHRS and YFSETQ. This CDR3 contains 14 residues. The CDR3 spells CASSLEAYGGELFF. The CDR3 DNA follows: TGCGCCAGCAGCTTGGAGGCTTACGGCGGGGAGCTGTTTTTT.

As regards this clonotype: The junction differs from germline at one of its ends, possibly a read error. The CDR3 is CASSYGGLNNF. As DNA, the CDR3 is TGTGCCAGCAGTTACGGAGGGCTCAACAACTTT. The gene calls are TRBV6-6 and TRBJ1-6; D is ambiguous. Germline V lookup: CDR1 MNHNY, CDR2 SVGAGI (reference sequence). The CDR3 consists of 11 residues.

The chain joins TRBV7-2 to TRBJ2-3, with D uncertain. The CDR3 spans 14 residues. CDR1 SGHTA and CDR2 FQGNSA come from the germline V gene. V lost 1 base, J lost 5 bases, and 10 bases lay in between. The CDR3 region is CASSLEGYGDTQYF. The CDR3 DNA follows: TGTGCCAGCAGCTTAGAAGGGTATGGAGATACGCAGTATTTT.

This rearrangement joins TRBV7-4 to TRBJ2-7, with 7 bases aligning to TRBD1. The CDR3 spans 14 residues. V dropped 4 bases and J dropped 4; count of bases not matched to a gene: 7. The germline gives CDR1 SGHVT, CDR2 SQSDAQ. The CDR3 DNA reads TGTGCCAGCAGCTGGGCAGACAGGGAATACGAGCAGTACTTC. Translated, it gives CASSWADREYEQYF.

This chain uses TRBV19 with TRBJ1-5; 8 bases align to TRBD1. Germline CDR1 and CDR2: LNHDA and SQIVND (reference sequence). CDR3 length equals 15 residues. Trimming removed 7 bases from V and 6 bases from J; junction bases left unmatched: 11. The CDR3 DNA reads TGTGCCAGTACCCTCCGACAGGGGCAATTTCAGCCCCAGCATTTT. This gives the protein CASTLRQGQFQPQHF. The full variable domain, with the rest looked up from reference TRBV19 and TRBJ1-5, is DGGITQSPKYLFRKEGQNVTLSCEQNLNHDAMYWYRQDPGQGLRLIYYSQIVNDFQKGDIAEGYSVSREKKESFPLTVTSAQKNPTAFYLCASTLRQGQFQPQHFGDGTRLSIL.

This clonotype was seen a handful of times. The V call is TRBV14, the J call TRBJ1-1; D perhaps matches TRBD1 (5 bases). V was cut by 1 base and J by 4 bases, with 13 bases left in between. The CDR3 extends over 15 amino acids. Germline values: CDR1 SGHDN, CDR2 FVKESK. The CDR3 nucleotides are TGTGCCAGCAGCCAAGCCTCGGGGGGAGGCACTGAAGCTTTCTTT. Translated: CASSQASGGGTEAFF.

The chain has TRBV28 and TRBJ2-7; D possibly corresponds to TRBD2 (6 bases). Germline V gene sequence: CDR1 MDHEN, CDR2 SYDVKM. Trimming left V 6 bases short and J 4 bases short, with 13 bases between. This CDR3 has 13 residues. In nucleotides, the CDR3 is TGTGCCAGCAGCCCACTCGGGAGTTACGAGCAGTACGTC. The encoded protein is CASSPLGSYEQYV.

The rearrangement uses TRBV19 and TRBJ2-1; 12 bases agree with TRBD2. V shed 3 bases and J 7 bases; nucleotides not matched to a gene: 10. The CDR3 has 17 residues. Germline V gene sequence: CDR1 LNHDA, CDR2 SQIVND (reference sequence). CDR3 protein: CASSMRLAGALRNEQFF. Written as DNA, the CDR3 is TGTGCCAGTAGTATGAGACTAGCGGGGGCCTTAAGGAATGAGCAGTTCTTC.

This chain joins TRBV5-4 and TRBJ2-1; 10 positions match TRBD2. The CDR3 has 14 residues. In germline, CDR1 is SGHNT, CDR2 YYREEE (reference sequence). After removal of 4 bases from V and 8 bases from J, the junction contained 6 bases not matched to a gene. In nucleotides, the CDR3 is TGTGCCAGCAGCCTAACCGGGACTAGCGATGAGCAGTTCTTC. Translating it yields CASSLTGTSDEQFF.

The J gene is TRBJ1-1, the V gene TRBV7-9; D gene ambiguous. V lost 5 bases, J lost 1 base, and 11 bases lay in between. This CDR3 is built from 14 residues. From germline, CDR1 is SEHNR and CDR2 FQNEAQ (reference sequence). The DNA for the CDR3 is TGTGCCAGCAGCCCAATCCAGGAGAACACTGAAGCTTTCTTT. Translation: CASSPIQENTEAFF. The variable domain in full, with the rest retrieved from reference TRBV7-9 and TRBJ1-1, is DTGVSQNPRHKITKRGQNVTFRCDPISEHNRLYWYRQTLGQGPEFLTYFQNEAQLEKSRLLSDRFSAERPKGSFSTLEIQRTEQGDSAMYLCASSPIQENTEAFFGQGTRLTVV.

J is TRBJ2-3 and V is TRBV4-3; D could derive from TRBD1 or TRBD2 (5 bases each). V was trimmed by 4 bases and J by 4 bases, leaving 15 bases between them. CDR1 and CDR2 (germline): LGHNA, YSLEER. This CDR3 has 15 residues. The CDR3 loop is CASSLGTTSADTQYF. Here the CDR3 DNA reads TGCGCCAGCAGCCTCGGGACCACTTCGGCAGATACGCAGTATTTT.

The rearrangement joins TRBV5-6 to TRBJ1-3; 8 bases map to TRBD1. Germline V gene lookup returns CDR1 SGHDT and CDR2 YYEEEE. The CDR3 totals 17 residues. Unmatched junction bases numbered 9, after V lost 4 bases and J lost 0 bases. The CDR3 DNA reads as TGTGCCAGCAGCGTCCTGATTGACAGGGGCTCTGGAAACACCATATATTTT. It specifies CASSVLIDRGSGNTIYF.

The chain has TRBV5-4 and TRBJ1-4, with 7 bases matching TRBD1. With 3 bases clipped from V and 17 bases from J, the junction kept 10 bases outside the gene matches. Germline V gene sequence: CDR1 SGHNT, CDR2 YYREEE (reference sequence). The CDR3 length is 12 residues. CDR3 amino acids: CASSSKPGQLFF. The CDR3 DNA sequence: TGTGCCAGCAGCTCTAAGCCGGGACAGCTCTTTTTT.

The chain combines TRBV5-1 with TRBJ1-5; unclear D gene. Trimming stripped 0 bases from V and 0 bases from J, with 7 bases between. CDR1 is SGHRS, CDR2 YFSETQ, per germline. This CDR3 has 15 residues. The DNA of the CDR3 is TGCGCCAGCAGCTTGGGGGATTATAGCAATCAGCCCCAGCATTTT. Translating it yields CASSLGDYSNQPQHF.

The V gene is TRBV29-1, the J gene TRBJ2-2; 7 bases match TRBD1. Germline CDR1 SQVTM, CDR2 ANQGSEA. The CDR3 contains 14 residues. V dropped 7 bases and J dropped 0; count of bases not matched to a gene: 5. CDR3 residues: CSAPGTANTGELFF. CDR3 in DNA: TGCAGCGCCCCCGGGACAGCGAACACCGGGGAGCTGTTTTTT.